The entry that follows covers one TCR beta chain sequence. Its antigen is as yet unknown. Trimming left V 5 bases short and J 8 bases short, with 15 bases between. This CDR3 region has 13 residues. Germline V gives CDR1 SGHDN, CDR2 FVKESK. Clones were sequenced by immunoSEQ multiplex PCR, and TCRdb holds only the in-frame ones, with some missing. This sample has roughly 67,000 clones; about three quarters occur once, and the top ten carry under 6%. The sample is drawn from a study of memory CD4+ T cells and cytomegalovirus serostatus. The sort gate was single viable CD3+CD4+CD8-CD45RO+ cells for memory CD4+ T cells. CD4+ T cells were isolated by positive magnetic selection. Study results and caveats: A US-trained random forest predicted CMV serostatus with median AUC around 0.91. Suggested: most of the CMV-linked TCR signature lies in CD4+ memory cells.

The chain links TRBV14 to TRBJ1-2; D is undetermined. Sequenced sample: memory CD4+ T cells from blood. This clonotype was obtained from an adult in good health and CMV-seropositive. CDR3: CASSSGRVGGYTF. As DNA, the CDR3 is TGTGCCAGCAGCTCCGGGAGGGTTGGGGGCTACACCTTC.